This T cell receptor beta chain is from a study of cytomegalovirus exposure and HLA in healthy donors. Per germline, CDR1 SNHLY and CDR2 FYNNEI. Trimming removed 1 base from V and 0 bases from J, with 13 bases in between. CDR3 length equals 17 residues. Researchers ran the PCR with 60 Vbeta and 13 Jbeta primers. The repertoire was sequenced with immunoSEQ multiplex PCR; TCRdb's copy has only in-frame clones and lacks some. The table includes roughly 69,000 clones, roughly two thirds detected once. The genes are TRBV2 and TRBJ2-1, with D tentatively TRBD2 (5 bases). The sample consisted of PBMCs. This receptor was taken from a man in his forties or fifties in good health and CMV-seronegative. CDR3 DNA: TGTGCCAGCAGTGAAGTAGGTAGCGCCTTCTCCTACAATGAGCAGTTCTTC. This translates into CASSEVGSAFSYNEQFF.